This entry lists 24 T cell receptor beta chains sequenced from one sample in a study of CD8 T cells in ankylosing spondylitis. TCRdb reprocessed the 5' RACE reads with MiXCR, giving one entry per CDR3 protein. The sample has around 42,000 distinct CDR3 sequences, around 2.9% seen once. Sequenced sample: blood, either unsorted or a sorted T cell fraction (not recorded which). The receptor source for this set is a male donor with ankylosing spondylitis or in good health (not recorded which).

At least ten counts were recorded for this clonotype. The chain carries TRBV9 and TRBJ2-3; D remains ambiguous. Germline lookup yields CDR1 SGDLS and CDR2 YYNGEE. With 3 bases removed from V and 4 bases from J, the gap between germline ends came to 9 bases. CDR3 length: 13 amino acids. The CDR3 sequence is CASSAPPADTQYF. CDR3 sequence (DNA): TGTGCCAGCAGCGCGCCCCCAGCAGATACGCAGTATTTT.

The table lists this clonotype with many counts. This chain joins TRBV9 and TRBJ2-7; the match to TRBD2 covers 7 bases. The germline V gene encodes CDR1 SGDLS and CDR2 YYNGEE. The CDR3 has 15 residues. J was trimmed by 3 bases and V by 0 bases; bases with no gene match: 6. CDR3 in amino acids: CASSVEGGSVYEQYF. CDR3 coding DNA: TGTGCCAGCAGCGTAGAGGGCGGGAGCGTCTACGAGCAGTACTTC.

Ten or more counts support this clonotype. In DNA form, the CDR3 reads TGTGCCAGCAGCACAGGGACAGGGCTCCCCTACGAGCAGTACTTC. Its translation: CASSTGTGLPYEQYF. The chain joins TRBV9 to TRBJ2-7, with TRBD1 identical over 9 bases. This CDR3 comprises 15 residues. J was trimmed by 2 bases and V by 4 bases; bases with no gene match: 7. CDR1 SGDLS and CDR2 YYNGEE come from the germline V gene.

This clonotype was counted many times. The chain is built from TRBV9 and TRBJ2-3; D gene unclear. There are 13 residues in the CDR3. Trimming removed 4 bases from V and 2 bases from J, with 8 bases in between. The V gene's germline CDR1 is SGDLS and CDR2 YYNGEE. In DNA form, the CDR3 reads TGTGCCAGCAGCCCCTCCCACACAGATACGCAGTATTTT. Translating it yields CASSPSHTDTQYF.

This clonotype was counted at least ten times. The chain links TRBV9 to TRBJ2-3, with TRBD2 as a possible D gene (6 bases). V was shortened by 3 bases and J by 6 bases, with 8 bases between the two germline ends. The germline CDR1 and CDR2 sequences are SGDLS and YYNGEE. The CDR3 is 12 residues long. The CDR3 here is CASSGAGDTQYF. CDR3 bases: TGTGCCAGCAGCGGAGCGGGTGATACGCAGTATTTT.

Ten or more counts support this clonotype. The V gene is TRBV9, the J gene TRBJ2-1, with TRBD2 identical over 9 bases. Germline CDR1 reads SGDLS; CDR2 reads YYNGEE. CDR3 length: 15 amino acids. V was pared by 2 bases and J by 4 bases, with 4 bases of the junction left unmatched. CDR3 in amino acids: CASSVRGREYNEQFF. DNA of the CDR3: TGTGCCAGCAGCGTTCGCGGGAGGGAATACAATGAGCAGTTCTTC. Using reference TRBV9 and TRBJ2-1 for the parts outside the CDR3, the full variable domain is DSGVTQTPKHLITATGQRVTLRCSPRSGDLSVYWYQQSLDQGLQFLIQYYNGEERAKGNILERFSAQQFPDLHSELNLSSLELGDSALYFCASSVRGREYNEQFFGPGTRLTVL.

This clonotype was found many times. The V and J genes are TRBV9 and TRBJ2-1; tentatively, D is TRBD2 (6 bases). The germline V gene encodes CDR1 SGDLS and CDR2 YYNGEE. The germline V and J ends were trimmed by 0 bases and 4 bases, with 8 bases remaining between them. This CDR3 contains 14 residues. CDR3 in amino acids: CASSVVGGYNEQFF. In nucleotides, the CDR3 is TGTGCCAGCAGCGTAGTGGGGGGTTACAATGAGCAGTTCTTC.

This clonotype was counted at least ten times. Written as DNA, the CDR3 is TGTGCCAGCAGCACACAGGGGGGTCTCTCCTACGAGCAGTACTTC. Its translation: CASSTQGGLSYEQYF. The chain has TRBV9 and TRBJ2-7; 8 bases fit TRBD1. Trimming cost V 4 bases and J 0 bases; bases outside gene matches: 6. This CDR3 comprises 15 residues. CDR1 and CDR2 from the germline V gene are SGDLS and YYNGEE.

This clonotype has a count of ten or more. In DNA, the CDR3 is TGTGCCAGCGGACCGCACGTGGGAGCGGACACCGGGGAGCTGTTTTTT. As protein: CASGPHVGADTGELFF. V usage is TRBV9 and J usage is TRBJ2-2; weak D call: TRBD2 (5 bases). The CDR3 sequence is 16 residues long. V gave up 7 bases and J gave up 3 bases, with 19 bases separating them. From germline, CDR1 is SGDLS and CDR2 YYNGEE.

The table lists this clonotype with many counts. This rearrangement joins TRBV9 to TRBJ2-2; D gene uncertain. Between the trimmed V and J ends, which lost 0 bases and 1 base, there was a span of 7 bases. The CDR3 spans 15 residues. The germline gives CDR1 SGDLS, CDR2 YYNGEE. The CDR3 sequence: CASSVDLGNTGELFF. Here the CDR3 DNA reads TGTGCCAGCAGCGTAGACTTGGGGAACACCGGGGAGCTGTTTTTT.

This clonotype was recorded many times. V usage is TRBV9 and J usage is TRBJ2-3; the D is unclear. The V end was cut by 3 bases, the J end by 0 bases, with 8 bases between. The CDR3 is 14 residues long. Germline CDR1 SGDLS, CDR2 YYNGEE. CDR3 amino acids: CASSERPSTDTQYF. For the CDR3, the DNA is TGTGCCAGCAGCGAAAGGCCTAGCACAGATACGCAGTATTTT.

This clonotype was seen at least ten times. The CDR3 loop is CASSGDSSFSYEQYF. Written as DNA, the CDR3 is TGTGCCAGCAGCGGGGACAGCTCCTTCTCCTACGAGCAGTACTTC. V usage is TRBV9 and J usage is TRBJ2-7; TRBD1 aligns across 7 bases. V lost 3 bases to trimming and J lost 0 bases; unmatched junction nucleotides: 6. This CDR3 contains 15 residues. Germline CDR1 reads SGDLS; CDR2 reads YYNGEE.

This clonotype was detected many times. The V gene is TRBV9, the J gene TRBJ2-2; 7 nucleotides line up with TRBD1. Trimming took 3 bases from V and 4 from J; bases not matched to a gene: 6. The CDR3 consists of 15 residues. CDR1 SGDLS and CDR2 YYNGEE come from the germline V gene. CDR3: CASSGRDRGTGELFF. The DNA for the CDR3 is TGTGCCAGCAGCGGACGGGACAGAGGCACCGGGGAGCTGTTTTTT. Variable domain in full (rest from reference TRBV9 and TRBJ2-2): DSGVTQTPKHLITATGQRVTLRCSPRSGDLSVYWYQQSLDQGLQFLIQYYNGEERAKGNILERFSAQQFPDLHSELNLSSLELGDSALYFCASSGRDRGTGELFFGEGSRLTVL.

This clonotype was seen ten or more times. DNA for the CDR3: TGTGCCAGCAGCGTTGACAGCCAAGGAGTTAATGAGCAGTTCTTC. The encoded protein is CASSVDSQGVNEQFF. V usage is TRBV9 and J usage is TRBJ2-1; D perhaps matches TRBD1 (5 bases). The CDR3 has 15 residues. Trimming stripped 2 bases from V and 7 bases from J, with 16 bases between. Germline assignment: CDR1 SGDLS and CDR2 YYNGEE.

This clonotype showed up many times. The chain recombines TRBV9 with TRBJ2-1; TRBD2 matches at 10 bases. In germline, CDR1 is SGDLS, CDR2 YYNGEE. Trimming took 1 base from V and 6 from J; bases not matched to a gene: 4. The CDR3 loop spans 15 amino acids. CDR3 nucleotide sequence: TGTGCCAGCAGCGTACTACTAGCGGGACTCAATGAGCAGTTCTTC. Translation: CASSVLLAGLNEQFF. Looking up the rest from reference TRBV9 and TRBJ2-1 gives the full variable domain: DSGVTQTPKHLITATGQRVTLRCSPRSGDLSVYWYQQSLDQGLQFLIQYYNGEERAKGNILERFSAQQFPDLHSELNLSSLELGDSALYFCASSVLLAGLNEQFFGPGTRLTVL.

This clonotype has at least ten counts. This rearrangement joins TRBV9 to TRBJ2-2, with 7 bases matching TRBD1. The CDR3 contains 14 residues. V dropped 3 bases and J dropped 6; count of bases not matched to a gene: 5. Germline CDR1 is SGDLS and CDR2 is YYNGEE. The CDR3 DNA is TGTGCCAGCAGCGCCAGGGACAGAGCCGGGGAGCTGTTTTTT. As protein: CASSARDRAGELFF.

This clonotype was recorded many times. V gene TRBV9 combines with J gene TRBJ2-7, with D possibly being TRBD2 (5 bases). Germline V gene sequence: CDR1 SGDLS, CDR2 YYNGEE. V was shortened by 3 bases and J by 5 bases, with 18 bases between the two germline ends. The CDR3 is 15 amino acids. Here the CDR3 DNA reads TGTGCCAGCAGCGCCTCCGGAGCCGGGGTCCACGAGCAGTACTTC. Translated, it gives CASSASGAGVHEQYF.

This clonotype was counted at least ten times. This chain connects TRBV9 to TRBJ1-5; D not certain. V was shortened by 4 bases and J by 3 bases, with 14 bases between the two germline ends. Germline loops: CDR1 SGDLS, CDR2 YYNGEE. The CDR3 contains 15 residues. DNA for the CDR3: TGTGCCAGCAGCCCCGAGGCCGCTTTCAATCAGCCCCAGCATTTT. It translates to CASSPEAAFNQPQHF.

This clonotype was counted ten times or more. The chain is built from TRBV9 and TRBJ1-1, with unresolved D. CDR1 and CDR2 (germline): SGDLS, YYNGEE. CDR3 length: 13 amino acids. Deletions cut 4 bases from V and 3 bases from J, with 10 bases between. CDR3 protein: CASSSGRDTEAFF. For the CDR3, the DNA is TGTGCCAGCAGCTCCGGGAGGGACACTGAAGCTTTCTTT. Complete variable domain (other parts from reference TRBV9 and TRBJ1-1): DSGVTQTPKHLITATGQRVTLRCSPRSGDLSVYWYQQSLDQGLQFLIQYYNGEERAKGNILERFSAQQFPDLHSELNLSSLELGDSALYFCASSSGRDTEAFFGQGTRLTVV.

In this sample, this clonotype is medium-sized. This chain joins TRBV9 and TRBJ1-2; 8 positions match TRBD1. Germline lookup yields CDR1 SGDLS and CDR2 YYNGEE. The length of the CDR3 is 13 residues. Trimming removed 2 bases from V and 6 bases from J; junction bases left unmatched: 3. Here the CDR3 reads CASSVMTGDGYTF. CDR3 nucleotide sequence: TGTGCCAGCAGCGTGATGACAGGGGATGGCTACACCTTC. Full variable domain (missing parts from reference TRBV9 and TRBJ1-2): DSGVTQTPKHLITATGQRVTLRCSPRSGDLSVYWYQQSLDQGLQFLIQYYNGEERAKGNILERFSAQQFPDLHSELNLSSLELGDSALYFCASSVMTGDGYTFGSGTRLTVV.

Many counts were recorded for this clonotype. The CDR3 protein is CASSSGQRNTEAFF. The CDR3 DNA follows: TGTGCCAGCAGCTCGGGACAGCGGAACACTGAAGCTTTCTTT. This chain links TRBV9 with TRBJ1-1; TRBD1 aligns across 7 bases. Germline CDR1 and CDR2: SGDLS and YYNGEE. V lost 4 bases to trimming and J lost 1 base; unmatched junction nucleotides: 4. The CDR3 has 14 residues.

This clonotype was detected many times. This rearrangement joins TRBV9 to TRBJ2-7; a weak D match, TRBD1 (5 bases). The CDR3 loop spans 16 amino acids. Trimming stripped 4 bases from V and 2 bases from J, with 19 bases between. Looked up from germline, CDR1 is SGDLS and CDR2 is YYNGEE. The CDR3 sequence is CASSPQPLQGAYEQYF. In nucleotides, the CDR3 is TGTGCCAGCAGCCCTCAGCCTCTGCAGGGCGCCTACGAGCAGTACTTC.

This clonotype was found many times. The J gene is TRBJ2-5, the V gene TRBV9; D tentatively reads TRBD1 or TRBD2 (5 bases each). This CDR3 spans 14 amino acids. The germline gives CDR1 SGDLS, CDR2 YYNGEE. Deletions cut 3 bases from V and 4 bases from J, with 13 bases between. CDR3 bases: TGTGCCAGCAGCGGGGGCCGCCGGGGAGAGACCCAGTACTTC. It yields the protein CASSGGRRGETQYF.

This clonotype occurred many times. The chain couples TRBV9 to TRBJ1-3, with no clear D. V was trimmed by 0 bases and J by 0 bases, leaving 16 bases between them. CDR3 size: 18 residues. Looked up from germline, CDR1 is SGDLS and CDR2 is YYNGEE. CDR3 DNA: TGTGCCAGCAGCGTAGAAGGCGGAATGCAACACTCTGGAAACACCATATATTTT. Its protein product is CASSVEGGMQHSGNTIYF.